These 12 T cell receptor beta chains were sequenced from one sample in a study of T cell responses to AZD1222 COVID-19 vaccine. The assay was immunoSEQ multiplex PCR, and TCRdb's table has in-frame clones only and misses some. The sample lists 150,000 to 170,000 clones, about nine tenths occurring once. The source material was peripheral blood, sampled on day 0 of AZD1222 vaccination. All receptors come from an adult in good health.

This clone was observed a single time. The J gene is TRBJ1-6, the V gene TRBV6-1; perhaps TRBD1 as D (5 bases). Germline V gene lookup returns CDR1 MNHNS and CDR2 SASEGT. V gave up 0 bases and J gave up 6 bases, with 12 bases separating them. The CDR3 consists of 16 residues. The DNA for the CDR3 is TGTGCCAGCAGTGAAGCGGGGGTGGGAGGTAATTCACCCCTCCACTTT. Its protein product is CASSEAGVGGNSPLHF.

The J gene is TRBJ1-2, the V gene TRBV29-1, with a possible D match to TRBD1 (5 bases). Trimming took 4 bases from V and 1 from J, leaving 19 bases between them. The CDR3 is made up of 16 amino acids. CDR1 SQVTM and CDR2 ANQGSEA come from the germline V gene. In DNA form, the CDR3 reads TGCAGCGTTGGACAAGCTATCGGGACGGTTAACTATGGCTACACCTTC. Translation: CSVGQAIGTVNYGYTF.

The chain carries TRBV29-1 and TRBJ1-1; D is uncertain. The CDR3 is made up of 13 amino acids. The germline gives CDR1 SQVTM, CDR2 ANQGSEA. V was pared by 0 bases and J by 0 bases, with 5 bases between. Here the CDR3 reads CSVEDGVNTEAFF. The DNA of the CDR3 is TGCAGCGTTGAAGATGGGGTGAACACTGAAGCTTTCTTT.

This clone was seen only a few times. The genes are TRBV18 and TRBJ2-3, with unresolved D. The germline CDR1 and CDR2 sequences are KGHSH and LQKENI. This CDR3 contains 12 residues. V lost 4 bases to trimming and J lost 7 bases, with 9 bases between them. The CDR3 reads CASSRAANTQYF. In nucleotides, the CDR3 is TGTGCCAGCTCACGGGCGGCGAATACGCAGTATTTT. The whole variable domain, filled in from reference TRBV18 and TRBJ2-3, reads NAGVMQNPRHLVRRRGQEARLRCSPMKGHSHVYWYRQLPEEGLKFMVYLQKENIIDESGMPKERFSAEFPKEGPSILRIQQVVRGDSAAYFCASSRAANTQYFGPGTRLTVL.

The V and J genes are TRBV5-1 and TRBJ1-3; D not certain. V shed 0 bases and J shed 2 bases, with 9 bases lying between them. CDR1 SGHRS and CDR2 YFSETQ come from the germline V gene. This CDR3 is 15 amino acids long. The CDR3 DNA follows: TGCGCCAGCAGCTTGGGGAGCACAGCTGGAAACACCATATATTTT. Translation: CASSLGSTAGNTIYF.

CDR3 amino acids: CASSSSLGGQLGEQYF. The CDR3 DNA is TGTGCCAGCAGCTCTAGTTTAGGGGGCCAGTTAGGTGAGCAGTACTTC. V usage is TRBV11-2 and J usage is TRBJ2-7; 7 nucleotides line up with TRBD1. V shed 4 bases and J 7 bases; nucleotides not matched to a gene: 16. Germline loops: CDR1 SGHAT, CDR2 FQNNGV. This CDR3 contains 16 residues.

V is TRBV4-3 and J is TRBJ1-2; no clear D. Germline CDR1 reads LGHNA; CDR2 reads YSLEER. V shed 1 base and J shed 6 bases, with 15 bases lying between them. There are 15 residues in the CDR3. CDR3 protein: CASSQAYGVKDGYTF. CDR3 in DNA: TGCGCCAGCAGCCAAGCGTATGGTGTGAAGGATGGCTACACCTTC.

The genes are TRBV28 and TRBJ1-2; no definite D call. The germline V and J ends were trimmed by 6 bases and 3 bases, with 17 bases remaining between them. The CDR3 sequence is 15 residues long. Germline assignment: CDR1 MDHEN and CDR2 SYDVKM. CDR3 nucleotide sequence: TGTGCCAGCAGACCCCACGGTGGGTCTGACTATGGCTACACCTTC. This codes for CASRPHGGSDYGYTF.

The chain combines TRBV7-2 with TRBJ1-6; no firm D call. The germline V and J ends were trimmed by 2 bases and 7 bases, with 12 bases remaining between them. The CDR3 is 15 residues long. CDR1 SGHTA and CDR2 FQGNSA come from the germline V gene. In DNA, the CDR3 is TGTGCCAGCAGCTTACCTAGGGCCTTCAATTCACCCCTCCACTTT. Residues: CASSLPRAFNSPLHF. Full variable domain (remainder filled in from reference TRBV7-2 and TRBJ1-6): GAGVSQSPSNKVTEKGKDVELRCDPISGHTALYWYRQSLGQGLEFLIYFQGNSAPDKSGLPSDRFSAERTGGSVSTLTIQRTQQEDSAVYLCASSLPRAFNSPLHFGNGTRLTVT.

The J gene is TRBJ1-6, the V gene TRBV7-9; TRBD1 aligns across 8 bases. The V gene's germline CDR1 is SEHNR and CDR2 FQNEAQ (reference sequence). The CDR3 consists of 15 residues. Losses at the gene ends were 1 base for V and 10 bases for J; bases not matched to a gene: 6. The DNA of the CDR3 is TGTGCCAGCAGCTTAGGGACAGGGTTAAGATCACCCCTCCACTTT. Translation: CASSLGTGLRSPLHF. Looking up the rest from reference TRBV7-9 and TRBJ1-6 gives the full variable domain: DTGVSQNPRHKITKRGQNVTFRCDPISEHNRLYWYRQTLGQGPEFLTYFQNEAQLEKSRLLSDRFSAERPKGSFSTLEIQRTEQGDSAMYLCASSLGTGLRSPLHFGNGTRLTVT.

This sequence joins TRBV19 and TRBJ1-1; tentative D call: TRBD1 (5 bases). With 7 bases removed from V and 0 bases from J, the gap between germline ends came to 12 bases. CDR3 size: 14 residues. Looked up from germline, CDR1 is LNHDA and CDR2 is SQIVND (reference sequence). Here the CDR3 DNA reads TGTGCCAGTACCCTATGGGGGTTGAACACTGAAGCTTTCTTT. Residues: CASTLWGLNTEAFF.

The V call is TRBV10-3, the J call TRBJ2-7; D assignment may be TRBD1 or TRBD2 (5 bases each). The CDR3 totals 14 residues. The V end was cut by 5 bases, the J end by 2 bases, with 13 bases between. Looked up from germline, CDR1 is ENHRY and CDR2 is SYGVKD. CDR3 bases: TGTGCCATCAGTATCCGGGACCCCCCCTACGAGCAGTACTTC. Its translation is CAISIRDPPYEQYF.